The rows below give T cell receptor beta chains drawn from one sample of a study of shared clonotypes between healthy human individuals. The data were produced by immunoSEQ multiplex PCR, yet TCRdb's version contains in-frame clones alone and is incomplete. The repertoire holds around 1,000,000 clones, 77% seen once, with more than 0.85% in the top ten. The sequenced material came from memory CD4+ T cells from PBMCs. These receptor sequences come from a man in his late teens or twenties in good health. Some clones in this sample may be carry-over from other donors' samples. CDR3s include the opening cysteine and the closing phenylalanine or tryptophan. The D gene is left open where the match is weak. Only part of the rows carry a size: once, few, many, or a class if the clone is expanded.

j_call,v_call,clone_size,d_call,cdr3_aa,cdr3_nt
TRBJ1-1,TRBV20-1,-,-,CSARPRAEAFF,TGCAGTGCCCGACCCCGGGCTGAAGCTTTCTTT
TRBJ1-1,TRBV25-1,-,-,CANAGGMNTEAFF,TGTGCCAACGCGGGGGGAATGAACACTGAAGCTTTCTTT
TRBJ2-2,TRBV6-5,-,-,CASSPPRGTGELFF,TGTGCCAGCAGTCCCCCGAGGGGCACCGGGGAGCTGTTTTTT
TRBJ2-5,TRBV7-7,-,TRBD1,CASSPGQNFGVVTQYF,TGTGCCAGCAGTCCGGGACAGAATTTCGGGGTGGTGACCCAGTACTTC
TRBJ1-5,TRBV9,few,-,CASSEGGPEGFQPQHF,TGTGCCAGCAGCGAGGGGGGCCCGGAAGGTTTTCAGCCCCAGCATTTT
TRBJ2-1,TRBV19,-,-,CASSLGGRGPYNEQFF,TGTGCCAGTAGTCTAGGGGGGAGGGGACCTTACAATGAGCAGTTCTTC
TRBJ1-1,TRBV10-3,-,TRBD1,CAISVAQGATEAFF,TGTGCCATCAGTGTCGCACAGGGGGCGACTGAAGCTTTCTTT
TRBJ2-1,TRBV30,-,-,CAWSEGLNEQFF,TGTGCCTGGAGCGAGGGATTGAATGAGCAGTTCTTC
TRBJ2-3,TRBV7-9,few,TRBD2,CASSSTGGAHTDTQYF,TGTGCCAGCAGCTCCACCGGGGGGGCTCACACAGATACGCAGTATTTT
TRBJ1-2,TRBV5-8,-,-,CASSYSPGGYYGYTF,TGTGCCAGCAGCTACTCCCCCGGGGGATACTATGGCTACACCTTC
TRBJ2-5,TRBV7-2,-,-,CASSSGGRGTQYF,TGTGCCAGCAGCTCGGGGGGCCGGGGGACCCAGTACTTC
TRBJ1-1,TRBV5-1,-,-,CASRTQGGTEAFF,TGCGCCAGCAGGACTCAGGGCGGCACTGAAGCTTTCTTT
TRBJ2-5,TRBV7-3,-,-,CASSPSTVETQYF,TGTGCCAGCAGCCCCTCGACAGTTGAGACCCAGTACTTC